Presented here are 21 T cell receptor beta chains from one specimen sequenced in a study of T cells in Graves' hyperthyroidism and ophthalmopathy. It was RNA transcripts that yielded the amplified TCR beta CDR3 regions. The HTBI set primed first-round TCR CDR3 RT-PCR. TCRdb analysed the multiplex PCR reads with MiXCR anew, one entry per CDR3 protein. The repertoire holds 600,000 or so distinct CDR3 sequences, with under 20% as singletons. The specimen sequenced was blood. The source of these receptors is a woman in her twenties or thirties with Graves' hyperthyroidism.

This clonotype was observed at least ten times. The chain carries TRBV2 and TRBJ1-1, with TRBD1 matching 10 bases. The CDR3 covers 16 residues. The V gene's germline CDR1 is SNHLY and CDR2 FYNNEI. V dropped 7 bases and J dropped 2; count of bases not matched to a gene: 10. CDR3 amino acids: CASTKDRGSGNTEAFF. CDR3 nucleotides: TGTGCCAGCACGAAGGACAGGGGGTCTGGTAACACTGAAGCTTTCTTT.

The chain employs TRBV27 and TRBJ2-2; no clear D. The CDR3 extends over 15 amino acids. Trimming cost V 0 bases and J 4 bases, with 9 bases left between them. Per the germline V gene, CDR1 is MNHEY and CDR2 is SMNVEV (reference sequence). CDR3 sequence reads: CASSLSKGLTGELFF. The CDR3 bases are TGTGCCAGCAGTTTATCTAAAGGTCTCACCGGGGAGCTGTTTTTT.

The CDR3 loop reads CATRLGRLNTIYF. CDR3 bases: TGTGCCACCAGACTCGGACGGTTAAACACCATATATTTT. The chain carries TRBV15 and TRBJ1-3, with D unresolved. CDR1 and CDR2 (germline): LNHNV, YYDKDF (reference sequence). The CDR3 consists of 13 residues. Between the trimmed V and J ends, which lost 6 bases and 6 bases, there was a span of 12 bases.

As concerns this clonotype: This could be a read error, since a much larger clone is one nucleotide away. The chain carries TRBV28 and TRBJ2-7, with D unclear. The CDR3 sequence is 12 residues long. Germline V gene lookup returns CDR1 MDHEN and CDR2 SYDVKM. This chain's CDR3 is CANSSGLNEQYF. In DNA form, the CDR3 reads TGTGCCAACAGTTCTGGGTTGAACGAGCAGTACTTC.

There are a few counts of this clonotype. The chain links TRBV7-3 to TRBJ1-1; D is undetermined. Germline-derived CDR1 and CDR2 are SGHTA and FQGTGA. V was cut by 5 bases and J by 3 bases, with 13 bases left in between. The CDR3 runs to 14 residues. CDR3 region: CASSPGTGDTEAFF. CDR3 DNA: TGTGCCAGCAGCCCCGGCACCGGGGACACTGAAGCTTTCTTT.

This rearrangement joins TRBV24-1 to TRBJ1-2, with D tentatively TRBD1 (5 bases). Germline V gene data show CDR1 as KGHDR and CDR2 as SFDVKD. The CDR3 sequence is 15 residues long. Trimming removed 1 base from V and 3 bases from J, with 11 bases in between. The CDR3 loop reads CATSDFARVDYGYTF. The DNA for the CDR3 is TGTGCCACCAGTGATTTTGCCAGGGTGGACTATGGCTACACCTTC.

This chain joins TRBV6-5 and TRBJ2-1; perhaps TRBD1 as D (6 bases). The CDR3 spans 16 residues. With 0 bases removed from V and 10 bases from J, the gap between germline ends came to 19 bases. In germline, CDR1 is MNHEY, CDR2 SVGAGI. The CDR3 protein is CASSYSEQGPAEEQFF. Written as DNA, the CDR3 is TGTGCCAGCAGTTACTCGGAACAGGGCCCCGCAGAAGAGCAGTTCTTC.

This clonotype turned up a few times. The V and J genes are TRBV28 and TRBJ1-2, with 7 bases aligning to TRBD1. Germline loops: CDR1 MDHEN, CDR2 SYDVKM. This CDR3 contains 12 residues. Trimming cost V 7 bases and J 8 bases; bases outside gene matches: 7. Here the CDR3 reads CASTTGSLGYTF. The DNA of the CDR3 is TGTGCCAGCACGACAGGGTCTCTAGGCTACACCTTC.

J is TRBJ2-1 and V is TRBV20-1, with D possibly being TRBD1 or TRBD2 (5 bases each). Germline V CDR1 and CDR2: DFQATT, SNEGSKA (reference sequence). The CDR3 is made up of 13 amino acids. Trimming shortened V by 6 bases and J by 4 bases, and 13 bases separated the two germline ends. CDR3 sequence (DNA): TGCAGTGCCGCCCTCGAGGGGTACAATGAGCAGTTCTTC. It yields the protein CSAALEGYNEQFF.

For the CDR3, the DNA is TGTGCCAGCAGTCTCCCGACTAGCGGGAGAAATACGCAGTATTTT. Protein: CASSLPTSGRNTQYF. The chain joins TRBV28 to TRBJ2-3; 12 bases are shared with TRBD2. CDR1 and CDR2 (germline): MDHEN, SYDVKM. The CDR3 runs 15 residues. J lost 7 bases, V lost 5 bases, and 7 bases had no gene match.

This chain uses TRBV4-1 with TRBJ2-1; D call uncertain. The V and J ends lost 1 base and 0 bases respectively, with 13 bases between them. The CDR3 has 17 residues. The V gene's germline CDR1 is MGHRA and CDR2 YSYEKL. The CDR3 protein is CASSQGTSRSSYNEQFF. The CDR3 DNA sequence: TGCGCCAGCAGCCAAGGGACCTCGCGGAGCTCCTACAATGAGCAGTTCTTC.

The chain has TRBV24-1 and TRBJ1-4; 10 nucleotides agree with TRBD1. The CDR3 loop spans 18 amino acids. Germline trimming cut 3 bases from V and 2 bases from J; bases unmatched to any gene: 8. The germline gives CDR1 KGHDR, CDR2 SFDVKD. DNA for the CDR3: TGTGCCACCAGTGATCCGCGGGACAGGGGAAGGACTAATGAAAAACTGTTTTTT. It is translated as CATSDPRDRGRTNEKLFF.

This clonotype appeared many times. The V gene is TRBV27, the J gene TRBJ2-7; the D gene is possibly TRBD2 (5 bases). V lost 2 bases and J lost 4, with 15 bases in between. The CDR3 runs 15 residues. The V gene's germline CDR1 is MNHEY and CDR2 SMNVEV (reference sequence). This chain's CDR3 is CASSLRFSAAYEQYF. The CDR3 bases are TGTGCCAGCAGTTTACGTTTTTCAGCGGCGTACGAGCAGTACTTC.

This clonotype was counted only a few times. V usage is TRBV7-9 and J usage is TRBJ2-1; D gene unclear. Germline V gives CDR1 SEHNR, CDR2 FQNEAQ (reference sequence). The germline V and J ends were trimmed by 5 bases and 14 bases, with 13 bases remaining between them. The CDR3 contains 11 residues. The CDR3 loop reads CASSRWAEEFF. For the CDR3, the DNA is TGTGCCAGCAGCCGGTGGGCAGAGGAGTTCTTC.

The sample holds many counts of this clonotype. The CDR3 region is CASSRGTSGRRSEQYF. The CDR3, as DNA: TGTGCCAGCAGTCGTGGGACTAGCGGGAGAAGGAGCGAGCAGTACTTC. The gene calls are TRBV6-2 or TRBV6-3 and TRBJ2-7; TRBD2 agrees at 14 bases. With V trimmed by 5 bases and J by 6 bases, 9 bases remained unmatched. In germline, CDR1 is MNHEY, CDR2 SVGEGT. The length of the CDR3 is 16 residues.

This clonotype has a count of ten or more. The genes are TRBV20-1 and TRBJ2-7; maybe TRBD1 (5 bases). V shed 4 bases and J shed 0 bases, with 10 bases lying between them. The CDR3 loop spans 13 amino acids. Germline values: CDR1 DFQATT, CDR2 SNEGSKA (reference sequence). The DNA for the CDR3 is TGCAGTGCTACCACAGGTACCTCCTACGAGCAGTACTTC. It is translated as CSATTGTSYEQYF.

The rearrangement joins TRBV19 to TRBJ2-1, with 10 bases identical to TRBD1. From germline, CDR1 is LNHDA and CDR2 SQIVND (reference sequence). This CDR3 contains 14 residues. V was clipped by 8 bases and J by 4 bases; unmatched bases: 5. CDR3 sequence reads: CASPGQGSYNEQFF. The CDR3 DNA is TGTGCCAGTCCGGGACAGGGGTCTTACAATGAGCAGTTCTTC.

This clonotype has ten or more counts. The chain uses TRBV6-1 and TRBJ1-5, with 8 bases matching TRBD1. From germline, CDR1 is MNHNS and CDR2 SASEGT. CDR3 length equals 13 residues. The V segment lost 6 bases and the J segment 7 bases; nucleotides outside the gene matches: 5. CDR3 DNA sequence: TGTGCCAGCAGGTCGACAGGGGTCCAGCCCCAGCATTTT. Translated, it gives CASRSTGVQPQHF.

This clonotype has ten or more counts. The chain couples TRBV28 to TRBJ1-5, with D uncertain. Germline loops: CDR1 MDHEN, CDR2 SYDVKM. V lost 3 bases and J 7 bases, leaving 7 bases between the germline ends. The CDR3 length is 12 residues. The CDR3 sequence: CASSFLSQPQHF. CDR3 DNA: TGTGCCAGCAGTTTCTTATCGCAGCCCCAGCATTTT. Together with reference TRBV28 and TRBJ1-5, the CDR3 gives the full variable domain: DVKVTQSSRYLVKRTGEKVFLECVQDMDHENMFWYRQDPGLGLRLIYFSYDVKMKEKGDIPEGYSVSREKKERFSLILESASTNQTSMYLCASSFLSQPQHFGDGTRLSIL.

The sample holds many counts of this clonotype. CDR3 sequence: CASSPHPLTGTGDSYEQYF. Written as DNA, the CDR3 is TGTGCCAGCAGCCCCCACCCCCTTACCGGGACAGGGGACTCCTACGAGCAGTACTTC. The chain couples TRBV7-8 to TRBJ2-7; 10 bases agree with TRBD1. Germline V CDR1 and CDR2: SGHVS, FQNEAQ. V lost 5 bases and J lost 0; bases outside the gene matches: 16. The CDR3 is 19 amino acids. Complete variable domain (other parts from reference TRBV7-8 and TRBJ2-7): GAGVSQSPRYKVAKRGQDVALRCDPISGHVSLFWYQQALGQGPEFLTYFQNEAQLDKSGLPSDRFFAERPEGSVSTLKIQRTQQEDSAVYLCASSPHPLTGTGDSYEQYFGPGTRLTVT.

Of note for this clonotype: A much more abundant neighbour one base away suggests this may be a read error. CDR3 nucleotides: TGTGCCAGTAAAACAGGGGGCGCTGAAGCTTTCTTT. This encodes CASKTGGAEAFF. The chain combines TRBV27 with TRBJ1-1, with 9 bases fitting TRBD1. J gave up 6 bases and V 9 bases, and 5 bases lay outside the gene matches. The CDR3 loop spans 12 amino acids. Germline lookup yields CDR1 MNHEY and CDR2 SMNVEV (reference sequence).